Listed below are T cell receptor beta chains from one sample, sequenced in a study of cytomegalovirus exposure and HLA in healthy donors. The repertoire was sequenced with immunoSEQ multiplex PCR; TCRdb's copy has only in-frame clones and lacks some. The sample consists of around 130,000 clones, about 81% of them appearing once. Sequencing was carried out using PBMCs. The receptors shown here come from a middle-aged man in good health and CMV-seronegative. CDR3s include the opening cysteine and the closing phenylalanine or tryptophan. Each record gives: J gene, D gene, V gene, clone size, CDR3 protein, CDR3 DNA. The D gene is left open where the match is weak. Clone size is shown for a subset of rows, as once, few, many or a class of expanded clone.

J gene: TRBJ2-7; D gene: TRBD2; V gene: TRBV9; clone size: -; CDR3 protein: CASSPGSGSPYEQYF; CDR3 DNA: TGTGCCAGCAGCCCAGGTAGCGGGAGCCCCTACGAGCAGTACTTC
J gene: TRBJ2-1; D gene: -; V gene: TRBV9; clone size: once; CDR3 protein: CASSVVGLSHNEQFF; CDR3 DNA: TGTGCCAGCAGCGTAGTCGGTCTTTCCCACAATGAGCAGTTCTTC
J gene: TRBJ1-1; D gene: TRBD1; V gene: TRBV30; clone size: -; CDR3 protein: CAWDTGANTEAFF; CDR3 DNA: TGTGCCTGGGACACAGGGGCGAACACTGAAGCTTTCTTT
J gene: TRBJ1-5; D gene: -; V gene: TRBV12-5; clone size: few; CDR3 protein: CASGFSRNQPQHF; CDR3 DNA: TGTGCTAGTGGTTTCTCTAGGAATCAGCCCCAGCATTTT
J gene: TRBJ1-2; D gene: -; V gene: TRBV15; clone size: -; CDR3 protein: CATSPGREGRGYTF; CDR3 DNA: TGTGCCACCAGCCCTGGACGGGAGGGTAGAGGCTACACCTTC
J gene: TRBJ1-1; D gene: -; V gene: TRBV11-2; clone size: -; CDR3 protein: CASSTAGGYRAEAFF; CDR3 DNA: TGTGCCAGCAGCACCGCGGGGGGGTATAGGGCTGAAGCTTTCTTT
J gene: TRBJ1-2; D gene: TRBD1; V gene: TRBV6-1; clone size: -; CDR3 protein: CATQKRDRNYGYTF; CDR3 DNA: TGTGCCACCCAAAAGCGGGACAGGAACTATGGCTACACCTTC
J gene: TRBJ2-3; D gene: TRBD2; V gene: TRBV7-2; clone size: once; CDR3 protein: CATGTSDTRTDTQYF; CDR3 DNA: TGTGCCACCGGGACTAGCGACACTCGCACAGATACGCAGTATTTT
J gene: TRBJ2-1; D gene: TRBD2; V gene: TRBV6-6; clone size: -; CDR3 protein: CASSLSGRVHNEQFF; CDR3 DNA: TGTGCCAGCAGCCTGAGCGGGAGGGTGCACAATGAGCAGTTCTTC
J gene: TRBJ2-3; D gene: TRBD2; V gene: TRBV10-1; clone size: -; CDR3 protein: CASSTGTSGTSTDTQYF; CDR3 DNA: TGCGCCAGCAGTACCGGGACTAGCGGGACTAGCACAGATACGCAGTATTTT
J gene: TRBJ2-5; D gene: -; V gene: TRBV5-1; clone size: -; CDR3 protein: CASSKRTVGNQETQYF; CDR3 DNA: TGCGCCAGCAGCAAAAGGACAGTCGGAAACCAAGAGACCCAGTACTTC
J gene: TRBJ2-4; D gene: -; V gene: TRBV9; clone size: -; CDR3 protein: CASGPLSGAKNIQYF; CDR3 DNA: TGTGCCAGCGGACCCCTTAGCGGAGCCAAAAACATTCAGTACTTC
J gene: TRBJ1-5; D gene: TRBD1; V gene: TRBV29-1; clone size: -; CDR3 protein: CSVATGQGSQPQHF; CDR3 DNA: TGCAGCGTTGCCACGGGACAGGGAAGTCAGCCCCAGCATTTT
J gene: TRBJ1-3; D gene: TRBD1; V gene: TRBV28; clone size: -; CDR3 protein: CASSNRQGEVENTIYF; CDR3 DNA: TGTGCCAGCAGTAATCGACAGGGGGAGGTGGAGAACACCATATATTTT
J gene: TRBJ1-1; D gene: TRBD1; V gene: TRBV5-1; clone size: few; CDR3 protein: CASSFGQGDTEAFF; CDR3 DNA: TGCGCCAGCAGCTTCGGACAGGGGGACACTGAAGCTTTCTTT
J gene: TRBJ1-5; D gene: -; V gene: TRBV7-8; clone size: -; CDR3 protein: CASSTSQTGKGNQPQHF; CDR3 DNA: TGTGCCAGCAGCACTAGCCAGACGGGAAAGGGCAATCAGCCCCAGCATTTT
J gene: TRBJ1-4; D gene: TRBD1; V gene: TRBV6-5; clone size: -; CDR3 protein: CASSPTGGFEKLFF; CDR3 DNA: TGTGCCAGCAGCCCCACAGGGGGCTTTGAAAAACTGTTTTTT
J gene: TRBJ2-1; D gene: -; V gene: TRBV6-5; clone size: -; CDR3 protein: CASIQSSGAAYEQFF; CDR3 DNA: TGTGCCAGCATCCAATCCTCAGGGGCAGCGTATGAGCAGTTCTTC
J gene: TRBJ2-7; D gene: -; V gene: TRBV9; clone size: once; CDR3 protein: CASSLNPGYEQYF; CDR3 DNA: TGTGCCAGCAGCCTAAATCCGGGTTACGAGCAGTACTTC
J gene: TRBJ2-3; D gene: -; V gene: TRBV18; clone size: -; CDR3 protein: CASSQGVTDTQYF; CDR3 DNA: TGTGCCAGCTCACAGGGAGTCACAGATACGCAGTATTTT
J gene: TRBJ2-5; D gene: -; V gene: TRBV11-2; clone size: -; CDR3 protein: CASSSWKTGETQYF; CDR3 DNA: TGTGCCAGCAGCTCATGGAAGACAGGAGAGACCCAGTACTTC
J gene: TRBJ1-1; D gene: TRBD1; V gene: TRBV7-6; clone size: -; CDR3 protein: CASSLAPLQGATEAFF; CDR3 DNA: TGTGCCAGCAGCTTAGCGCCTCTACAGGGGGCAACTGAAGCTTTCTTT